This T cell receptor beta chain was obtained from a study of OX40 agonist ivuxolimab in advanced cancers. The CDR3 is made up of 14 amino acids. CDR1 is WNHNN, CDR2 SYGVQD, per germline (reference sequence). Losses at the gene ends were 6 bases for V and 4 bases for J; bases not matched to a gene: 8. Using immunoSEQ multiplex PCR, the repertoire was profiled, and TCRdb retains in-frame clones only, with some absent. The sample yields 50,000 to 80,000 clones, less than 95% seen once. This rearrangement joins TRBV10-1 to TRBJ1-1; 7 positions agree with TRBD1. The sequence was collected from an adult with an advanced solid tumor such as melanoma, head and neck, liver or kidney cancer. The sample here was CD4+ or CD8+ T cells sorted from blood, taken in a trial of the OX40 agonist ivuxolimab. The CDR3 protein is CASSPGTVFTEAFF. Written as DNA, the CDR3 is TGCGCCAGCAGCCCCGGGACAGTGTTCACTGAAGCTTTCTTT.